A selection of T cell receptor beta chains follows, all from one sample in a study of cytomegalovirus exposure and HLA in healthy donors. TCRdb's copy holds only in-frame clones and misses some; the assay was immunoSEQ multiplex PCR. The profile shows 120,000 or so clones, approximately 80% of them singletons. Input material: PBMCs. These receptors originate from a man younger than 30 in good health and CMV-seronegative. CDR3s include the opening cysteine and the closing phenylalanine or tryptophan. Each record gives: CDR3 protein, CDR3 DNA, D gene, V gene, clone size, J gene. D genes are given only for firm matches. The size field is filled for only some rows; it gives once, few, many or a size class.

CASSPGTSGGANEQFF	TGTGCCAGCAGTCCCGGGACTAGCGGGGGGGCCAATGAGCAGTTCTTC	TRBD2	TRBV6-4	few	TRBJ2-1
CATSRSADSLYEQYF	TGTGCCACCAGCAGATCCGCGGACAGTCTCTACGAGCAGTACTTC	.	TRBV15	.	TRBJ2-7
CASSLRGAGGDIQYF	TGTGCCAGCAGCCTCAGGGGAGCGGGGGGGGACATTCAGTACTTC	TRBD2	TRBV9	.	TRBJ2-4
CASCWDRGRYEQYF	TGTGCCAGCTGCTGGGACAGGGGGCGATACGAGCAGTACTTC	TRBD1	TRBV6-6	few	TRBJ2-7
CASREGAKIGNTEAFF	TGTGCCAGTAGAGAAGGGGCCAAAATAGGGAACACTGAAGCTTTCTTT	.	TRBV19	.	TRBJ1-1
CASSLMVAGPETQYF	TGTGCCAGCAGCTTAATGGTGGCGGGTCCGGAGACCCAGTACTTC	.	TRBV11-2	.	TRBJ2-5
CASSRAGTGGDEQYF	TGTGCCAGCAGTAGGGCCGGGACAGGGGGCGACGAGCAGTACTTC	TRBD1	TRBV6-1	.	TRBJ2-7
CASSQEMLVSAGELFF	TGCGCCAGCAGCCAAGAAATGTTGGTATCAGCCGGGGAGCTGTTTTTT	.	TRBV4-3	.	TRBJ2-2
CASSSHPPERRDIQYF	TGTGCCAGTAGTTCCCACCCCCCGGAGAGGCGGGACATTCAGTACTTC	.	TRBV19	once	TRBJ2-4
CASSQHRGTNEKLFF	TGCGCCAGCAGCCAACACCGGGGAACTAATGAAAAACTGTTTTTT	.	TRBV4-3	.	TRBJ1-4
CASSPMSLSDEQFF	TGTGCCAGCAGTCCTATGTCCCTCTCGGATGAGCAGTTCTTC	.	TRBV27	once	TRBJ2-1
CASSQGAENTGELFF	TGCGCCAGCAGCCAAGGGGCTGAGAACACCGGGGAGCTGTTTTTT	.	TRBV4-3	once	TRBJ2-2
CASSGPRTSGTVIDTQYF	TGTGCCAGCAGCGGGCCCAGGACTAGCGGGACGGTGATAGATACGCAGTATTTT	TRBD2	TRBV9	.	TRBJ2-3
CASSHRDSPFSGNTIYF	TGTGCCAGTAGTCACCGGGACAGCCCTTTCTCTGGAAACACCATATATTTT	TRBD1	TRBV19	.	TRBJ1-3
CAITGGGSGNEQFF	TGTGCCATCACGGGCGGGGGGTCTGGTAATGAGCAGTTCTTC	TRBD2	TRBV10-3	.	TRBJ2-1
CASSNRDSVDGYTF	TGCGCCAGCAGTAACAGGGATTCGGTCGATGGCTACACCTTC	.	TRBV5-1	.	TRBJ1-2
CASSLLVLAGGPSVGELFF	TGTGCCAGCAGTCTCCTTGTGCTAGCGGGGGGGCCTTCAGTCGGGGAGCTGTTTTTT	TRBD2	TRBV27	.	TRBJ2-2
CASSHGDRAVYNEQFF	TGCGCCAGCAGCCATGGCGACAGGGCCGTTTACAATGAGCAGTTCTTC	TRBD1	TRBV4-3	many	TRBJ2-1
CASSENYRAKGEAFF	TGTGCCAGCAGTGAAAATTACAGGGCGAAGGGTGAAGCTTTCTTT	.	TRBV6-1	.	TRBJ1-1
CASSVEGLQAKQFF	TGTGCCAGCAGCGTAGAGGGACTCCAAGCCAAGCAGTTCTTC	.	TRBV9	few	TRBJ2-1
CASSWDTARTGELFF	TGTGCCAGCAGTTGGGACACCGCGAGGACCGGGGAGCTGTTTTTT	.	TRBV6-5	.	TRBJ2-2
CAWSLRLANYGYTF	TGTGCCTGGAGTTTAAGACTGGCTAACTATGGCTACACCTTC	.	TRBV30	.	TRBJ1-2
CASSYGSGVTEAFF	TGTGCCAGCAGTTACGGATCCGGGGTCACTGAAGCTTTCTTT	.	TRBV6-5	.	TRBJ1-1
CASSYSGGNQPQHF	TGTGCCAGCAGCTACTCAGGGGGCAATCAGCCCCAGCATTTT	.	TRBV9	once	TRBJ1-5
CASSNPGQGEVDYGYTF	TGTGCCAGCAGCAACCCGGGACAGGGGGAGGTGGACTATGGCTACACCTTC	.	TRBV12-1	.	TRBJ1-2
CASSLIQGNEQYF	TGTGCCAGCAGCTTAATACAGGGTAACGAGCAGTACTTC	.	TRBV7-6	.	TRBJ2-7
CASSLVSVNYGYTF	TGTGCCAGCAGCTTAGTTTCTGTTAACTATGGCTACACCTTC	.	TRBV7-9	.	TRBJ1-2
CASRGRYENEQYF	TGCGCCAGCAGGGGGAGGTATGAAAACGAGCAGTACTTC	.	TRBV10-1	.	TRBJ2-7
CASSEGRSHEKLFF	TGTGCCAGCAGTGAAGGGAGGAGTCATGAAAAACTGTTTTTT	.	TRBV2	.	TRBJ1-4
CASSLSGGAGDTQYF	TGTGCCAGCAGCCTTAGCGGGGGGGCGGGAGATACGCAGTATTTT	TRBD2	TRBV7-3	once	TRBJ2-3
CASSAPGTGTQETQYF	TGTGCCAGCAGTGCGCCCGGGACAGGGACTCAAGAGACCCAGTACTTC	TRBD1	TRBV25-1	.	TRBJ2-5
CASSPWDSYNEQFF	TGTGCCAGCAGCCCCTGGGACAGTTACAATGAGCAGTTCTTC	.	TRBV21-1	few	TRBJ2-1
CASPESGGNEQFF	TGCGCCAGCCCAGAAAGCGGCGGCAATGAGCAGTTCTTC	.	TRBV5-1	.	TRBJ2-1
CASSLRASGYYEQYF	TGTGCCAGCAGTTTAAGAGCTAGCGGTTACTACGAGCAGTACTTC	TRBD2	TRBV27	.	TRBJ2-7
CASSLSLGGVSPKETQYF	TGTGCCAGCAGCCTAAGCCTCGGGGGGGTCTCACCCAAAGAGACCCAGTACTTC	TRBD2	TRBV7-9	.	TRBJ2-5
CASSQDISRNYGYTF	TGTGCCAGCAGCCAAGATATAAGTCGGAACTATGGCTACACCTTC	.	TRBV14	.	TRBJ1-2
CASSLADSQALHF	TGTGCCAGCAGCTTGGCCGACAGTCAAGCCCTCCACTTT	.	TRBV5-6	.	TRBJ1-6
CASSSRRQGTYGYTF	TGTGCCAGCAGTTCACGCCGACAGGGGACATATGGCTACACCTTC	TRBD1	TRBV27	.	TRBJ1-2
CASTYTVNQPQHF	TGCGCCAGCACTTATACAGTCAATCAGCCCCAGCATTTT	.	TRBV10-2	.	TRBJ1-5
CASSEQRVNTEAFF	TGTGCCAGCAGTGAACAACGGGTGAACACTGAAGCTTTCTTT	.	TRBV6-1	.	TRBJ1-1
CASSEDFSSYNEQFF	TGTGCCAGCAGTGAGGACTTTAGCTCCTACAATGAGCAGTTCTTC	.	TRBV2	.	TRBJ2-1
CASNLERNTEAFF	TGTGCCAGCAACCTCGAGAGAAACACTGAAGCTTTCTTT	.	TRBV7-9	.	TRBJ1-1
CASSKTSGVYNEQFF	TGTGCCAGCAGTAAGACTAGCGGGGTGTACAATGAGCAGTTCTTC	TRBD2	TRBV6-5	.	TRBJ2-1
CASSSRLNTEAFF	TGCGCCAGCAGCTCGAGGTTGAACACTGAAGCTTTCTTT	.	TRBV5-1	.	TRBJ1-1